This TCR beta chain was sequenced during a study of T cell responses to AZD1222 COVID-19 vaccine. Findings and limits, study-wide: With two AZD1222 doses given, Spike-specific TCR breadth and depth both rose. The donors showed a predominance of white British ancestry and of females, with possible underestimation of clonal diversity.

Germline V gives CDR1 MNHEY, CDR2 SVGAGI. Deletions cut 6 bases from V and 2 bases from J, with 11 bases between. The CDR3 is 15 amino acids. For this clone: What it recognizes is unknown.

Generated by immunoSEQ multiplex PCR, the TCRdb table keeps only in-frame clones and is missing some. The sample lists approximately 170,000 clones, 91% seen once, with 4% to 5.5% in the top ten. The sequencing used peripheral blood, collected on day 0 of AZD1222 vaccination. The chain carries TRBV6-5 and TRBJ2-6, with D possibly being TRBD1 or TRBD2 (5 bases each). The origin of this receptor is an adult in good health. CDR3 DNA: TGTGCCAGCAGACCCCAGGGAGCTGGGGCCAACGTCCTGACTTTC. This encodes CASRPQGAGANVLTF.